The 13 T cell receptor beta chains below come from one sample, sequenced in a study of OX40 agonist ivuxolimab in advanced cancers. To prepare the library, the immunoSEQ multiplex PCR assay was applied. TCRdb provides this immuneACCESS table in a form limited to in-frame rearrangements. Some clones are lacking; in checked studies, under half of them reflect an unresolved V gene, and why the rest are absent is not known. Counted in this sample were tens of thousands of clones; approximately 85% of them appeared once. The ten largest clones capture approximately 50% of the sample. Sequences were derived from CD4+ or CD8+ T cells sorted from blood, sampled in a trial of the OX40 agonist ivuxolimab. The receptors shown here come from an adult with an advanced solid tumor such as melanoma, head and neck, liver or kidney cancer.

This clone was counted once. V gene TRBV5-6 combines with J gene TRBJ1-3; tentative D call: TRBD1 (6 bases). This CDR3 spans 15 amino acids. The germline gives CDR1 SGHDT, CDR2 YYEEEE. The germline V and J ends were trimmed by 6 bases and 3 bases, with 16 bases remaining between them. The CDR3 DNA follows: TGTGCCAGCAACCTATGGGGGGCTTTTGGAAACACCATATATTTT. Translated, it gives CASNLWGAFGNTIYF.

This rearrangement joins TRBV6-5 to TRBJ1-4; 9 positions match TRBD1. The CDR3 sequence is 15 residues long. Germline lookup yields CDR1 MNHEY and CDR2 SVGAGI. J gave up 6 bases and V 5 bases, and 7 bases lay outside the gene matches. The CDR3 protein is CASSPGQGRDEKLFF. In DNA form, the CDR3 reads TGTGCCAGCAGTCCCGGACAGGGGCGAGATGAAAAACTGTTTTTT.

This chain joins TRBV4-3 and TRBJ2-1, with a possible D match to TRBD2 (5 bases). This CDR3 comprises 17 residues. Germline CDR1 LGHNA, CDR2 YSLEER. The V and J ends lost 1 base and 0 bases respectively, with 13 bases between them. The chain's CDR3 is CASSQALGLSSYNEQFF. CDR3 DNA sequence: TGCGCCAGCAGCCAAGCCCTTGGACTGAGCTCCTACAATGAGCAGTTCTTC.

This chain uses TRBV30 with TRBJ2-2, with D perhaps matching TRBD1 (6 bases). The CDR3 contains 15 residues. Germline CDR1 and CDR2: GTSNPN and SVGIG (reference sequence). V lost 1 base and J lost 2, with 11 bases in between. CDR3 amino acids: CAWSGGDTNTGELFF. DNA of the CDR3: TGTGCCTGGAGTGGAGGGGACACCAACACCGGGGAGCTGTTTTTT.

V is TRBV19 and J is TRBJ2-5, with 12 nucleotides matching TRBD2. The CDR3 totals 15 residues. V trimming: 6 bases; J trimming: 4 bases; junction bases outside the gene matches: 6. Germline V gene data show CDR1 as LNHDA and CDR2 as SQIVND (reference sequence). This CDR3 is CASSELAGGGETQYF. In nucleotides, the CDR3 is TGTGCCAGTAGCGAACTAGCGGGGGGAGGAGAGACCCAGTACTTC.

V gene TRBV2 combines with J gene TRBJ1-2; 9 nucleotides agree with TRBD1. This CDR3 region has 16 residues. V gave up 7 bases and J gave up 4 bases; unmatched junction bases: 13. Germline-derived CDR1 and CDR2 are SNHLY and FYNNEI. This chain's CDR3 is CASTVPGQGSGYGYTF. The DNA of the CDR3 is TGTGCCAGCACCGTCCCGGGACAGGGATCGGGCTATGGCTACACCTTC.

This rearrangement joins TRBV19 to TRBJ1-2; tentatively, D is TRBD1 (6 bases). Deletions cut 8 bases from V and 6 bases from J, with 16 bases between. The CDR3 is made up of 13 amino acids. CDR1 is LNHDA and CDR2 is SQIVND in the germline V gene (reference sequence). DNA of the CDR3: TGTGCCAGTGATCAGGGGTCCGAGGATGGCTACACCTTC. Translation gives CASDQGSEDGYTF.

The rearrangement joins TRBV4-1 to TRBJ2-5; 9 bases line up with TRBD1. V dropped 5 bases and J dropped 3; count of bases not matched to a gene: 10. Per the germline V gene, CDR1 is MGHRA and CDR2 is YSYEKL. The CDR3 is 16 amino acids. The CDR3 DNA is TGCGCCAGCAGCTCCCGGGACAGGGACCTCAAAGAGACCCAGTACTTC. This encodes CASSSRDRDLKETQYF.

CDR3 sequence (DNA): TGTGCCAGCAGTTTAGGGACAGCCACTGAAGCTTTCTTT. Encoded protein: CASSLGTATEAFF. The chain carries TRBV27 and TRBJ1-1, with 7 bases that match TRBD1. V lost 2 bases and J lost 4; bases outside the gene matches: 1. The CDR3 extends over 13 amino acids. Germline V gene data show CDR1 as MNHEY and CDR2 as SMNVEV (reference sequence).

The chain uses TRBV7-6 and TRBJ2-5; D is uncertain. CDR1 is SGHVS and CDR2 is FNYEAQ in the germline V gene. Trimming removed 6 bases at V and 8 bases at J, with 19 bases between. This CDR3 has 14 residues. For the CDR3, the DNA is TGTGCCAGCAGGCCTCTTAGGCTTATAGACACCCAGTACTTC. As protein: CASRPLRLIDTQYF.

The rearrangement links TRBV27 to TRBJ2-1; 11 nucleotides agree with TRBD2. The CDR3 is made up of 18 amino acids. V was clipped by 9 bases and J by 6 bases; unmatched bases: 19. The germline V gene encodes CDR1 MNHEY and CDR2 SMNVEV (reference sequence). The CDR3 loop reads CARDVQADLLAGANEQFF. CDR3 sequence (DNA): TGTGCCAGAGACGTACAGGCCGACCTACTAGCGGGGGCCAATGAGCAGTTCTTC.

The chain is built from TRBV29-1 and TRBJ1-2; 7 bases match TRBD1. The CDR3 length is 12 residues. CDR1 and CDR2 (germline): SQVTM, ANQGSEA. The junction had 6 bases not matched to a gene; V was cut back by 7 bases and J by 4 bases. In DNA form, the CDR3 reads TGCAGCGACGGAACAGGGGCCTATGGCTACACCTTC. The encoded protein is CSDGTGAYGYTF.

In this sample, this clone turned up once. This chain uses TRBV6-1 with TRBJ1-4; D unclear. Trimming shortened V by 9 bases and J by 3 bases, and 11 bases separated the two germline ends. Germline V gene data show CDR1 as MNHNS and CDR2 as SASEGT. The CDR3 is 13 amino acids. The CDR3 protein is CASTGRSNEKLFF. The CDR3 DNA reads as TGTGCCAGTACTGGACGGTCTAATGAAAAACTGTTTTTT.